One sample yielded the 8 T cell receptor beta chains listed below, sequenced in a study of T cell responses to AZD1222 COVID-19 vaccine. TCRdb's table, derived via immunoSEQ multiplex PCR, lists solely in-frame clones and lacks some. Of 90,000 to 150,000 clones in the sample, about 85% were seen once. The material was peripheral blood, obtained 28 days after the second AZD1222 dose. These TCRs come from an adult who received the AZD1222 COVID-19 vaccine.

The chain employs TRBV19 and TRBJ1-1; D gene ambiguous. The CDR3 extends over 13 amino acids. V lost 2 bases and J lost 1, with 5 bases in between. Germline assignment: CDR1 LNHDA and CDR2 SQIVND (reference sequence). The CDR3 coding sequence is TGTGCCAGTAGTATAACAGAGAACACTGAAGCTTTCTTT. It codes for CASSITENTEAFF.

The CDR3 bases are TGTGCCAGCAGCTTAGAGGGCTTGAGCAATCAGCCCCAGCATTTT. Translated, it gives CASSLEGLSNQPQHF. The chain is built from TRBV7-8 and TRBJ1-5; no reliable D call. Trimming cost V 1 base and J 1 base, with 8 bases left between them. CDR3 size: 15 residues. The germline gives CDR1 SGHVS, CDR2 FQNEAQ.

The V gene is TRBV27, the J gene TRBJ2-1; a weak D match, TRBD2 (6 bases). The V gene's germline CDR1 is MNHEY and CDR2 SMNVEV (reference sequence). Trimming shortened V by 4 bases and J by 6 bases, and 16 bases separated the two germline ends. The CDR3 runs 15 residues. CDR3 bases: TGTGCCAGCAGTTACCATTACTTAGCGGTCAATGAGCAGTTCTTC. It translates to CASSYHYLAVNEQFF.

The V gene is TRBV5-1, the J gene TRBJ1-1; D possibly corresponds to TRBD1 (5 bases). Trimming took off 3 bases at V and 0 bases at J, with 18 bases between the two ends. From germline, CDR1 is SGHRS and CDR2 YFSETQ. CDR3 length equals 17 residues. CDR3 amino acids: CASSSQGPGRMNTEAFF. The CDR3 DNA sequence: TGCGCCAGCAGCTCTCAAGGACCGGGACGGATGAACACTGAAGCTTTCTTT.

The chain recombines TRBV4-3 with TRBJ1-1; TRBD1 aligns across 8 bases. V dropped 4 bases and J dropped 0; count of bases not matched to a gene: 7. The CDR3 spans 16 residues. Germline CDR1 LGHNA, CDR2 YSLEER. The CDR3 loop reads CASSLLTGAMNTEAFF. For the CDR3, the DNA is TGCGCCAGCAGCCTCTTGACAGGGGCGATGAACACTGAAGCTTTCTTT.

The J gene is TRBJ2-3, the V gene TRBV7-3, with TRBD2 matching 16 bases. V shed 5 bases, J shed 8 bases, and the junction held 19 bases outside the gene matches. Germline V gene sequence: CDR1 SGHTA, CDR2 FQGTGA. CDR3 length equals 20 residues. The chain's CDR3 is CASSQLGLAGGPIDPATQYF. CDR3 coding DNA: TGTGCCAGCAGCCAATTGGGACTAGCGGGGGGGCCGATCGATCCCGCTACGCAGTATTTT.

The chain recombines TRBV5-4 with TRBJ2-1, with a tentative D call TRBD1 (6 bases). The CDR3 consists of 13 residues. Germline V CDR1 and CDR2: SGHNT, YYREEE (reference sequence). The V end lost 3 bases, the J end lost 7 bases, and 11 bases lay between the germline ends. The CDR3 DNA follows: TGTGCCAGCAGCTCGGACAGTTGGAATGAGCAGTTCTTC. Its translation is CASSSDSWNEQFF.

V and J are TRBV6-1 and TRBJ1-5; D is perhaps TRBD1 (5 bases). Germline CDR1 and CDR2: MNHNS and SASEGT. The CDR3 runs 15 residues. Trimming took off 2 bases at V and 4 bases at J, with 12 bases between the two ends. The CDR3 sequence: CASSELGAINQPQHF. The CDR3 DNA reads as TGTGCCAGCAGTGAACTCGGGGCTATTAATCAGCCCCAGCATTTT.